Listed below are T cell receptor beta chains from one sample, sequenced in a study of blood T cell repertoires in COVID-19. Sequencing used immunoSEQ multiplex PCR; TCRdb keeps in-frame clones, though not all of them. Of 250,000 to 350,000 clones in the sample, about 90% are singletons; the top ten hold roughly 6.3%. The material sequenced was peripheral blood. These receptors originate from a woman between 45 and 65 years old with COVID-19, enrolled during active disease. Both conserved end residues are part of each CDR3. D genes are given only for firm matches. Rows give clone size only sometimes, using once, few, many, or a class for an expanded clone.

size	D	length	J	V	DNA	CDR3
NA	NA	15	TRBJ2-3	TRBV11-3	TGTGCCAGCAGCCCGACGCCAGGATCTTCAGATACGCAGTATTTT	CASSPTPGSSDTQYF
NA	TRBD2	15	TRBJ2-1	TRBV11-2	TGTGCCAGCAGCTATTTGGCGGGAGGCCACTATGAGCAGTTCTTC	CASSYLAGGHYEQFF
NA	NA	12	TRBJ2-7	TRBV27	TGTGCCAGCAGTCCCTCGTCCTACGAGCAGTACTTC	CASSPSSYEQYF
NA	TRBD2	12	TRBJ2-7	TRBV18	TGTGCCAGCTCACCAGCGGGGGGCGAGCAGTACTTC	CASSPAGGEQYF
NA	NA	14	TRBJ1-2	TRBV5-4	TGTGCCAGCAGCTTGGGGGGGACATACTATGGCTACACCTTC	CASSLGGTYYGYTF
NA	TRBD1	13	TRBJ2-7	TRBV5-4	TGTGCCAGCAGAAACAGGGGATCCTACGAGCAGTACTTC	CASRNRGSYEQYF
NA	NA	14	TRBJ2-2	TRBV11-2	TGTGCCAGCAGCTTGGTCAGGGACACCGGGGAGCTGTTTTTT	CASSLVRDTGELFF
once	NA	11	TRBJ2-7	TRBV25-1	TGTGCCAGCAGTGACAGCGGGGAGCAGTACTTC	CASSDSGEQYF
NA	NA	14	TRBJ2-6	TRBV6-5	TGTGCCAGCAGCGTGAGATCTGGGGCCAACGTCCTGACTTTC	CASSVRSGANVLTF
NA	NA	16	TRBJ2-1	TRBV5-1	TGCGCCAGCAGCTTGGGGAGGACAGATGCTTACAATGAGCAGTTCTTC	CASSLGRTDAYNEQFF
NA	NA	15	TRBJ2-1	TRBV3-1/TRBV3-2	TGTGCCAGCAGCCAAGGGCGCGGGTCGTACAATGAGCAGTTCTTC	CASSQGRGSYNEQFF
once	NA	16	TRBJ2-1	TRBV6-4	TGTGCCAGCAGTGAATCTGGCAGGGGTGCCCGCAATGAGCAGTTCTTC	CASSESGRGARNEQFF
NA	TRBD2	16	TRBJ2-1	TRBV5-1	TGCGCCAGCAGCTTAAACCCTAGCGGGACCTACAATGAGCAGTTCTTC	CASSLNPSGTYNEQFF
NA	TRBD2	15	TRBJ2-1	TRBV5-1	TGCGCCAGCAGCCCGGGACTAGCGGGGTACAATGAGCAGTTCTTC	CASSPGLAGYNEQFF
NA	TRBD2	14	TRBJ2-3	TRBV2	TGTGCCAGCAGCAGACTAGCGGGAGTGGATACGCAGTATTTT	CASSRLAGVDTQYF
NA	NA	15	TRBJ2-3	TRBV28	TGTGCCAGCAGTTTACAGGCTATACGCACAGATACGCAGTATTTT	CASSLQAIRTDTQYF